This is a list of T cell receptor beta chains from one sample in a study of early T cells in non-severe SARS-CoV-2 infection. TCRdb called the 5' RACE reads again in MiXCR, with one record for every CDR3 protein. The sample shows about 50,000 distinct CDR3 sequences, almost 5.5% of them seen only once. The sample consisted of whole blood, taken at baseline. These TCRs come from an adult who was a healthcare worker with PCR-confirmed SARS-CoV-2 infection or an uninfected control (not recorded which). CDR3s include the opening cysteine and the closing phenylalanine or tryptophan. D genes are given only for firm matches. Clone size is not always given. Where it is, it says once, few, many or a class for expanded clones.

D | size | J | V | DNA | CDR3
. | few | TRBJ1-6 | TRBV19 | TGTGCCAGTAGTACACGGGCCTCGGAAGAGCATTCACCCCTCCACTTT | CASSTRASEEHSPLHF
. | many | TRBJ2-3 | TRBV15 | TGTGCCACCAGCAGAGACGGACCTAGCACAGATACGCAGTATTTT | CATSRDGPSTDTQYF
. | many | TRBJ2-5 | TRBV20-1 | TGCAGTGCTAGGATGGGCGGGGACCCCGTTTACTTC | CSARMGGDPVYF
TRBD2 | many | TRBJ2-1 | TRBV6-4 | TGTGCCAGCAGTGACTCCGGGACTAGCGGGAGCAATGAGCAGTTCTTC | CASSDSGTSGSNEQFF
. | few | TRBJ2-3 | TRBV20-1 | TGCAGTGGGAGCGGCACAGATACGCAGTATTTT | CSGSGTDTQYF
TRBD2 | . | TRBJ2-5 | TRBV3-1 | TGTGCCAGCAGCCAAGGGGGGGGGACCCAGTACTTC | CASSQGGGTQYF
. | many | TRBJ1-4 | TRBV4-2 | TGTGCCAGCAGCCAAGACCAGGGTCTCTTTTTT | CASSQDQGLFF
. | many | TRBJ1-5 | TRBV28 | TGTGCCAGCAGTTTTAGGCGAGGAGTCCAGCCCCAGCATTTT | CASSFRRGVQPQHF
. | many | TRBJ2-3 | TRBV7-2 | TGTGCCAGCAGCCGTGATTTGGATACGCAGTATTTT | CASSRDLDTQYF
. | many | TRBJ2-7 | TRBV6-5 | TGTGCCAGCAGTTACTCGGAGTATGACTACGAGCAGTACTTC | CASSYSEYDYEQYF
TRBD1 | many | TRBJ2-1 | TRBV29-1 | TGCAGCGTTGCTTTAGGGGGCCATGAGCAGTTCTTC | CSVALGGHEQFF
TRBD1 | many | TRBJ2-5 | TRBV12-3/TRBV12-4 | TGTGCCAGCACCTTCGAGACCGGGACAGGGCTACAAGAGACCCAGTACTTC | CASTFETGTGLQETQYF
. | . | TRBJ2-3 | TRBV7-2 | TGTGCCAGCAGCGCGGACTACCTTAGCGCAGATACGCAGTATTTT | CASSADYLSADTQYF
TRBD1 | . | TRBJ1-6 | TRBV20-1 | TGCAGTGCCCCGGTGGACAGGGGAACAAATTCACCCCTCCACTTT | CSAPVDRGTNSPLHF
. | few | TRBJ2-5 | TRBV2 | TGTGCCAGCAGGGAAGAGACCCAGTACTTC | CASREETQYF
. | many | TRBJ2-7 | TRBV28 | TGTGCCAGCAGTCCGGCACCCATATGGACCTCCTACGAGCAGTACTTC | CASSPAPIWTSYEQYF
TRBD2 | many | TRBJ2-7 | TRBV29-1 | TGCAGCGTTGAGCCCGCGGGAGGGTACGAGCAGTACTTC | CSVEPAGGYEQYF